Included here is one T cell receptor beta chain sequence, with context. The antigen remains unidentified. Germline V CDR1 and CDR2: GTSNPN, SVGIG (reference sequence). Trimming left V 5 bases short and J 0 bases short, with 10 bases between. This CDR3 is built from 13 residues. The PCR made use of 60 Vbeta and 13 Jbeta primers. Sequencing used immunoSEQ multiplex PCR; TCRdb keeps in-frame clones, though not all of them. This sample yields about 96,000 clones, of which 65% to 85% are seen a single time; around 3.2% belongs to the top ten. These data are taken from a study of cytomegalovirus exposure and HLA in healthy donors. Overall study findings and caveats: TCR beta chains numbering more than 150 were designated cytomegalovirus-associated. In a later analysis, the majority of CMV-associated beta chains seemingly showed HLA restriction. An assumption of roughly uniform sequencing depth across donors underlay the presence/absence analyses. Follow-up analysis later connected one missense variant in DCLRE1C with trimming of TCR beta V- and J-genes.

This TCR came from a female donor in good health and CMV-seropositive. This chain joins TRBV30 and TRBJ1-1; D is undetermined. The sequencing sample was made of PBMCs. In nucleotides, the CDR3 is TGTGCCTGGTCGGGGAGCTTGAACACTGAAGCTTTCTTT. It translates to CAWSGSLNTEAFF.